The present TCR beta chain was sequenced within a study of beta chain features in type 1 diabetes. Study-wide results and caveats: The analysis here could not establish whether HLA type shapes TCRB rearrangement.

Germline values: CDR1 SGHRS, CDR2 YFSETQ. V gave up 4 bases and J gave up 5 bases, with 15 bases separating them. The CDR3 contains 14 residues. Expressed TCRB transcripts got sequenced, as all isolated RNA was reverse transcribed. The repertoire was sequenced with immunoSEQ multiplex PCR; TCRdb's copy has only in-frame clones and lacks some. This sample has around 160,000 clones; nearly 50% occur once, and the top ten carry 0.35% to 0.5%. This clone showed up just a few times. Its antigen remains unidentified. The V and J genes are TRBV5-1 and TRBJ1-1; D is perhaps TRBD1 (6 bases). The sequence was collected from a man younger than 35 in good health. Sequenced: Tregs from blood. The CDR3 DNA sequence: TGCGCCAGCAGCAACAGGGTGTCCGAAACTGAAGCTTTCTTT. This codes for CASSNRVSETEAFF.